Below are 2 T cell receptor beta chains sequenced from a single sample in a study of blood T cells in healthy people across ages. Primers used in a second PCR of roughly 7 to 12 cycles were a sample-barcoded 5' primer and a J-beta primer mix. TCRdb passed the 5' RACE reads through MiXCR, listing each CDR3 protein once. Found here are about 1,600,000 distinct CDR3 sequences, about 40% of them singletons; the top ten hold under 8%. The sample was blood. All receptors derive from a woman in her late teens or twenties in good health.

A few counts support this clonotype. The chain joins TRBV20-1 to TRBJ1-2; D not certain. CDR1 and CDR2 (germline): DFQATT, SNEGSKA (reference sequence). V was trimmed by 3 bases and J by 6 bases, leaving 14 bases between them. The CDR3 is 13 residues long. The CDR3 spells CSARPRVNDGYTF. The CDR3 region has the DNA TGCAGTGCTAGGCCACGAGTGAACGATGGCTACACCTTC.

This clonotype turned up a few times. The chain has TRBV5-1 and TRBJ2-1; 10 bases map to TRBD2. J was trimmed by 3 bases and V by 1 base; bases with no gene match: 4. Germline V CDR1 and CDR2: SGHRS, YFSETQ. There are 16 residues in the CDR3. The CDR3 region is CASSLSASGSYNEQFF. CDR3 DNA sequence: TGCGCCAGCAGCTTGTCCGCTAGCGGGAGCTACAATGAGCAGTTCTTC.